The entry that follows covers one T cell receptor (beta chain) sequence. Its target is unknown. The CDR3 length is 16 residues. The V segment lost 3 bases and the J segment 10 bases; nucleotides outside the gene matches: 10. From germline, CDR1 is SGHNT and CDR2 YYREEE (reference sequence). Amplification used 60 Vbeta primers and 13 Jbeta primers. Data came from immunoSEQ multiplex PCR; TCRdb stores just in-frame clones and leaves some out. The table lists about 150,000 clones, over 70% of them singletons, with less than 2% in the top ten. This sample was included in a study of cytomegalovirus exposure and HLA in healthy donors. General study results and limits: Most CMV-associated TCR beta chains were later found to appear HLA-restricted. Earlier findings revealed that most TCR beta V segments proved productive either about 87% or about 30% of the time. In a later analysis, TCR beta V- and J-gene trimming was associated with a missense DCLRE1C variant.

The V gene is TRBV5-4, the J gene TRBJ2-1; 13 bases are shared with TRBD2. The TCR sequence derives from a woman aged 18 to 35 in good health and CMV-seronegative. Sequences were obtained from PBMCs. This CDR3 reads CASSSQLAGGPMEQFF. The CDR3 bases are TGTGCCAGCAGCTCCCAACTAGCGGGGGGGCCGATGGAGCAGTTCTTC.